The T cell receptor (beta chain) described here comes from a study of cytomegalovirus exposure and HLA in healthy donors. The study, taken as a whole, reports: With further analysis later on, most CMV-associated TCR beta chains appeared HLA-restricted. In a later analysis, TCR association rates varied by HLA locus: DRB1 most, HLA-C fewest. Among the CMV-associated chains, a few were confirmed in vitro as specific for CMV antigens.

The CDR3 contains 13 residues. The germline gives CDR1 MNHNS, CDR2 SASEGT. J lost 5 bases, V lost 8 bases, and 7 bases had no gene match. The PCR employed 60 Vbeta primers together with 13 Jbeta primers. The assay was immunoSEQ multiplex PCR, and TCRdb's table has in-frame clones only and misses some. The data contain approximately 78,000 clones, about 72% of them singletons. A remark on this clone: Its antigen remains unidentified.

The specimen sequenced was PBMCs. The TCR originated in a man between 40 and 49 years old in good health and CMV-seropositive. This chain uses TRBV6-1 with TRBJ2-3, with 7 bases aligning to TRBD2. CDR3 loop: CASESRGGDTQYF. The CDR3 bases are TGTGCCAGCGAGAGTCGCGGGGGAGATACGCAGTATTTT.